The 11 T cell receptor beta chains given below trace back to one sample, sequenced in a study of cytomegalovirus exposure and HLA in healthy donors. The primer mix had 60 Vbeta and 13 Jbeta primers. Libraries were prepared by immunoSEQ multiplex PCR; TCRdb keeps only in-frame clonotypes and omits some of them. The data contain about 150,000 clones, around 60% of them seen just once; the ten biggest clones take up approximately 6.5%. The specimen sequenced was PBMCs. These receptors came from a woman aged 55-69 years in good health and CMV-seropositive.

V usage is TRBV28 and J usage is TRBJ2-3; 9 nucleotides line up with TRBD2. The germline V gene encodes CDR1 MDHEN and CDR2 SYDVKM. The CDR3 is 15 residues long. The junction had 6 bases not matched to a gene; V was cut back by 4 bases and J by 4 bases. CDR3 amino acids: CASSSHSGSADTQYF. CDR3 nucleotide sequence: TGTGCCAGCAGTTCCCATAGCGGGAGCGCAGATACGCAGTATTTT.

This chain links TRBV7-6 with TRBJ2-2, with D hard to call. The CDR3 length is 13 residues. CDR1 and CDR2 (germline): SGHVS, FNYEAQ. Trimming pared 4 bases from V and 4 bases from J, leaving 7 bases between. The CDR3 sequence: CASSSTGTGELFF. The DNA for the CDR3 is TGTGCCAGCAGCTCGACTGGCACCGGGGAGCTGTTTTTT.

This rearrangement joins TRBV9 to TRBJ2-5; D possibly corresponds to TRBD2 (6 bases). The germline gives CDR1 SGDLS, CDR2 YYNGEE. CDR3 length: 13 residues. V gave up 0 bases and J gave up 4 bases, with 7 bases separating them. In DNA, the CDR3 is TGTGCCAGCAGCGTAGCGGGAGCAGAGACCCAGTACTTC. It codes for CASSVAGAETQYF.

The chain is built from TRBV28 and TRBJ1-1; D uncertain. The CDR3 is made up of 17 amino acids. V was clipped by 7 bases and J by 0 bases, with 21 bases between them. Germline V gene lookup returns CDR1 MDHEN and CDR2 SYDVKM. DNA for the CDR3: TGTGCCAGCACCGTCGGTCTCCAGAGAGACATGAACACTGAAGCTTTCTTT. It codes for CASTVGLQRDMNTEAFF.

This chain connects TRBV28 to TRBJ1-5; the match to TRBD1 covers 9 bases. This CDR3 region has 14 residues. V shed 4 bases and J 4 bases; nucleotides not matched to a gene: 2. CDR1 is MDHEN and CDR2 is SYDVKM in the germline V gene. DNA of the CDR3: TGTGCCAGCAGTTGGGACAGGGAAAATCAGCCCCAGCATTTT. The encoded protein is CASSWDRENQPQHF.

The chain carries TRBV5-1 and TRBJ1-1; no reliable D call. Germline assignment: CDR1 SGHRS and CDR2 YFSETQ. The CDR3 has 14 residues. Between the trimmed V and J ends, which lost 0 bases and 2 bases, there was a span of 8 bases. This chain's CDR3 is CASSLAPGNTEAFF. The CDR3 DNA reads TGCGCCAGCAGCTTGGCTCCAGGAAACACTGAAGCTTTCTTT.

This clone was recorded a few times. One end of the junction does not line up with germline, which may come from a read error. The rearrangement links TRBV15 to TRBJ1-1; TRBD1 matches 8 bases. The CDR3 contains 15 residues. The germline V gene encodes CDR1 LNHNV and CDR2 YYDKDF (reference sequence). The CDR3, as DNA: TGTGCCACCAGCACGCGACAGGGGTTGAAAACTGAAGCTTTCTTT. It yields the protein CATSTRQGLKTEAFF.

DNA of the CDR3: TGTGCCTGGAGTAATGAGGCCGGAGAGGTCTATGAGCAGTTCTTC. Translation: CAWSNEAGEVYEQFF. The chain couples TRBV30 to TRBJ2-1; D call uncertain. The ends were cut back, 2 bases at V and 8 bases at J, with 19 bases in the middle. This CDR3 contains 15 residues. The V gene's germline CDR1 is GTSNPN and CDR2 SVGIG (reference sequence).

This chain connects TRBV7-6 to TRBJ2-1, with TRBD2 identical over 8 bases. V dropped 1 base and J dropped 2; count of bases not matched to a gene: 4. The CDR3 loop spans 16 amino acids. From germline, CDR1 is SGHVS and CDR2 FNYEAQ. The CDR3 sequence is CASSLVAGTAYNEQFF. In nucleotides, the CDR3 is TGTGCCAGCAGCTTAGTAGCGGGAACCGCCTACAATGAGCAGTTCTTC.

V usage is TRBV11-2 and J usage is TRBJ1-2, with a tentative D call TRBD1 (5 bases). The CDR3 has 12 amino acids. Per the germline V gene, CDR1 is SGHAT and CDR2 is FQNNGV. The V end lost 7 bases, the J end lost 1 base, and 7 bases lay between the germline ends. The CDR3 region is CASMGGNYGYTF. CDR3 sequence (DNA): TGTGCCAGCATGGGGGGTAACTATGGCTACACCTTC.

The chain joins TRBV29-1 to TRBJ2-3; 12 bases are shared with TRBD2. This CDR3 comprises 18 residues. The germline V gene has CDR1 SQVTM and CDR2 ANQGSEA. Trimming removed 6 bases from V and 3 bases from J; junction bases left unmatched: 16. The CDR3 sequence is CSVVRLAGVGRLTDTQYF. Written as DNA, the CDR3 is TGCAGCGTCGTACGACTAGCGGGAGTCGGGAGGCTGACAGATACGCAGTATTTT.